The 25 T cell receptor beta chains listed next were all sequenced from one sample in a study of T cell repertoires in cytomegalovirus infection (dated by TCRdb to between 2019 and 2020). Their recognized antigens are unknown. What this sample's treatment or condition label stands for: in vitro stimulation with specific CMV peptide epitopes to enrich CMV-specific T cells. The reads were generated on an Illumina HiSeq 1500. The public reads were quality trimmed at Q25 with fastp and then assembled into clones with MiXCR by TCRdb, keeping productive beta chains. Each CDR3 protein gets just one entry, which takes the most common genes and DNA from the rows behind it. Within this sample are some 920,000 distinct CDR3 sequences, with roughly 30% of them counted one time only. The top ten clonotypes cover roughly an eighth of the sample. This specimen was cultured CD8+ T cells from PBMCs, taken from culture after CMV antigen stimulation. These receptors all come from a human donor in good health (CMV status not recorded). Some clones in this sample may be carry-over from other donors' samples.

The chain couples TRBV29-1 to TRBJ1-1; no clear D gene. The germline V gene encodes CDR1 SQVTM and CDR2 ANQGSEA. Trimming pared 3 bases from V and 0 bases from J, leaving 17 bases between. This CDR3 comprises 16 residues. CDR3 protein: CSVEVGGVSMNTEAFF. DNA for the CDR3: TGCAGCGTTGAGGTCGGCGGTGTGTCTATGAACACTGAAGCTTTCTTT.

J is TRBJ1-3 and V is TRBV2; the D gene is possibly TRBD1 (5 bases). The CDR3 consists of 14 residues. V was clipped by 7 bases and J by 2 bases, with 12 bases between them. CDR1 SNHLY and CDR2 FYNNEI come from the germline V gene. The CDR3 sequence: CASTPGGPGNTIYF. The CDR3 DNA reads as TGTGCCAGCACTCCCGGGGGACCTGGAAACACCATATATTTT.

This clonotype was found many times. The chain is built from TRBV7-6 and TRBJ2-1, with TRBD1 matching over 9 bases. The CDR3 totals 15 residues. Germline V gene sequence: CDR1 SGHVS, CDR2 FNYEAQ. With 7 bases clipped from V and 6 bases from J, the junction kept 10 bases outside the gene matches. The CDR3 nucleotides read TGTGCCAGCACCCTTGGACAGGGGCTACCCAATGAGCAGTTCTTC. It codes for CASTLGQGLPNEQFF.

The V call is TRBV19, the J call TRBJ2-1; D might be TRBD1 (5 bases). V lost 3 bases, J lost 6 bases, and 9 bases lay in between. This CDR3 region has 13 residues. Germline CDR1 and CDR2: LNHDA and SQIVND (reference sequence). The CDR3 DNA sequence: TGTGCCAGTAGTATTTGGGGCAGCAATGAGCAGTTCTTC. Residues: CASSIWGSNEQFF.

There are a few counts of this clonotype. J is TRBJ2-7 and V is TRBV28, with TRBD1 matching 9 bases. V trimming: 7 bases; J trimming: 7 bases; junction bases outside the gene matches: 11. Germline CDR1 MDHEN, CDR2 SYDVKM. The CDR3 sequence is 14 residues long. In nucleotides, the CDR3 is TGTGCCAGCACCTTCCGGGACAGGGATTCAGAGCAGTACTTC. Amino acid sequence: CASTFRDRDSEQYF.

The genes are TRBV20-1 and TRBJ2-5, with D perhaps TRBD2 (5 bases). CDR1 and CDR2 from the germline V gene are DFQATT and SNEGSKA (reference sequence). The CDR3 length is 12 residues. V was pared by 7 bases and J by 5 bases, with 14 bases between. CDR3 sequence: CSVLVGVETQYF. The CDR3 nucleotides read TGCAGTGTGTTAGTCGGGGTTGAGACCCAGTACTTC.

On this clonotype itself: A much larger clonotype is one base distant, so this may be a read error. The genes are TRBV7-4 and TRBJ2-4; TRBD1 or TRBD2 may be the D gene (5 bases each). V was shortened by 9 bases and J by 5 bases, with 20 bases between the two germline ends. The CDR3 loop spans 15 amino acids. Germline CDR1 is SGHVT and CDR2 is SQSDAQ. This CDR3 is CARTHPQGAENIQYF. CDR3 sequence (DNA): TGTGCCAGGACCCACCCCCAGGGAGCTGAAAACATTCAGTACTTC.

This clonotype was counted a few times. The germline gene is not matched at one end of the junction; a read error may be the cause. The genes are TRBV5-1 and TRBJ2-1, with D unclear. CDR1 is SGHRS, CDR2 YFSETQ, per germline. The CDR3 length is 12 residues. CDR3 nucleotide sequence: TGTGCCAGCAGCTTGGCACCGGATGAGCAGTTCTTC. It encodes CASSLAPDEQFF.

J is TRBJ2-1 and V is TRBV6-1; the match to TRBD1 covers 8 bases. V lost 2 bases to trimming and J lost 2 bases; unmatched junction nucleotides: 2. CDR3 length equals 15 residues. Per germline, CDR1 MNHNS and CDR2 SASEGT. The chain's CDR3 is CASSEIQGAYNEQFF. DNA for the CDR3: TGTGCCAGCAGTGAAATACAGGGGGCCTACAATGAGCAGTTCTTC.

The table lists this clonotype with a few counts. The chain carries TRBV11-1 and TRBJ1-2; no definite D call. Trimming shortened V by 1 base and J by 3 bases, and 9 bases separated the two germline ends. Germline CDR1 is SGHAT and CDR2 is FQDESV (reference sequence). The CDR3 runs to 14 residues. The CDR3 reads CASSLGGKYYGYTF. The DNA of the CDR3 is TGTGCCAGCAGCTTAGGAGGGAAGTACTATGGCTACACCTTC. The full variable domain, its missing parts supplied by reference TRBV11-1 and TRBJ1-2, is EAEVAQSPRYKITEKSQAVAFWCDPISGHATLYWYRQILGQGPELLVQFQDESVVDDSQLPKDRFSAERLKGVDSTLKIQPAELGDSAMYLCASSLGGKYYGYTFGSGTRLTVV.

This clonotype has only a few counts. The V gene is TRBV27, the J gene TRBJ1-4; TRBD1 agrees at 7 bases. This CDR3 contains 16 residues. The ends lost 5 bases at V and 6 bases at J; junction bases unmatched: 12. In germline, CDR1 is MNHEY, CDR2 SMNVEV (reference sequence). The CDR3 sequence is CASSATLQGKHEKLFF. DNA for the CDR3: TGTGCCAGCAGTGCCACTCTACAGGGGAAACATGAAAAACTGTTTTTT.

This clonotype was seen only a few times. Here the CDR3 DNA reads TGTGCCAGCAGACCAGGGCCCAGCGGGCCCCAGCATTTT. Translated: CASRPGPSGPQHF. The rearrangement joins TRBV6-5 to TRBJ1-5, with TRBD1 as a possible D gene (5 bases). The CDR3 extends over 13 amino acids. CDR1 and CDR2 from the germline V gene are MNHEY and SVGAGI. V was shortened by 6 bases and J by 9 bases, with 15 bases between the two germline ends.

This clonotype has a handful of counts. In nucleotides, the CDR3 is TGCAGCGTCCTTAAGGGGAACACTGAAGCTTTCTTT. Translating gives CSVLKGNTEAFF. V gene TRBV29-1 combines with J gene TRBJ1-1; D is undetermined. Trimming removed 6 bases from V and 1 base from J, with 9 bases in between. Germline-derived CDR1 and CDR2 are SQVTM and ANQGSEA. CDR3 length: 12 residues.

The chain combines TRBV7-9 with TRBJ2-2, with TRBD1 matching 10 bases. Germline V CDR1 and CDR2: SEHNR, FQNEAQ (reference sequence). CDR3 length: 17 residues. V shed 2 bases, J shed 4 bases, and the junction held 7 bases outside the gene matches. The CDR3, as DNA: TGTGCCAGCAGCTTATTCGGGACAGGGGAGCTCACCGGGGAGCTGTTTTTT. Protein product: CASSLFGTGELTGELFF.

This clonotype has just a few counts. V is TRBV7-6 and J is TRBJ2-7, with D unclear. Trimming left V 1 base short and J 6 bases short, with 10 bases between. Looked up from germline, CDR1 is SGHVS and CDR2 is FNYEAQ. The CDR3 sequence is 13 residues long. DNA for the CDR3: TGTGCCAGCAGCTTAGAGTTGACTGGCGAGCAGTACGTC. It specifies CASSLELTGEQYV.

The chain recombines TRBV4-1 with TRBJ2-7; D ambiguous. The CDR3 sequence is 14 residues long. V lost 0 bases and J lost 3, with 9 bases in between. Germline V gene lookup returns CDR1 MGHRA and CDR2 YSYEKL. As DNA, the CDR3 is TGCGCCAGCAGCCAAGATTTACGGGTCTACGAGCAGTACGTC. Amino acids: CASSQDLRVYEQYV.

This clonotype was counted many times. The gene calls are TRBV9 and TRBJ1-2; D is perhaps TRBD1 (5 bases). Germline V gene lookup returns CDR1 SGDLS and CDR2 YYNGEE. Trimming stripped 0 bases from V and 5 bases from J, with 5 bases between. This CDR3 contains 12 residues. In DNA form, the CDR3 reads TGTGCCAGCAGCGTAGGGGGGTATGGCTACACCTTC. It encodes CASSVGGYGYTF.

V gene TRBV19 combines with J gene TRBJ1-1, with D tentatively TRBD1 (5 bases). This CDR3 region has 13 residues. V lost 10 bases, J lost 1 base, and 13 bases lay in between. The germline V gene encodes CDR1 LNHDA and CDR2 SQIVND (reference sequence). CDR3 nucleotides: TGTGCCACCCGACAGTTTCAGAACACTGAAGCTTTCTTT. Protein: CATRQFQNTEAFF.

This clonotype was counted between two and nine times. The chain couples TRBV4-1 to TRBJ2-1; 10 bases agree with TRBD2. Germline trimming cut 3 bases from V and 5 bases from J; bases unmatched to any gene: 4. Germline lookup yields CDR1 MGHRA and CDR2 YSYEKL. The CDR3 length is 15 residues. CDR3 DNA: TGCGCCAGCAGCCAGGGGACTAGCGCCGACAATGAGCAGTTCTTC. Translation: CASSQGTSADNEQFF.

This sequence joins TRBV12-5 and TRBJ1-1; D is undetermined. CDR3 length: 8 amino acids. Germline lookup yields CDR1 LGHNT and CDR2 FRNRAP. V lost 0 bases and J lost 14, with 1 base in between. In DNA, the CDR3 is TGTGCTAGTGGTTTGGTCTTCTTT. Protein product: CASGLVFF.

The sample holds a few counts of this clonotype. CDR3 amino acids: CASSVNQVNEQFF. CDR3 sequence (DNA): TGCGCCAGCAGTGTGAACCAAGTCAATGAGCAGTTCTTC. The chain recombines TRBV10-1 with TRBJ2-1; D ambiguous. CDR1 is WNHNN, CDR2 SYGVQD, per germline (reference sequence). The CDR3 loop spans 13 amino acids. V was pared by 4 bases and J by 6 bases, with 10 bases between.

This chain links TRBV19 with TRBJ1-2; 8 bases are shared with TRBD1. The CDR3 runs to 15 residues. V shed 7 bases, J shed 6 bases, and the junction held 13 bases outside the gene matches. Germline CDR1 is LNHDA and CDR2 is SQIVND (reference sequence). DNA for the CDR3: TGTGCCAGTACCCATCGGGACAGGCCGTTAGATGGCTACACCTTC. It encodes CASTHRDRPLDGYTF.

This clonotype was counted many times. The CDR3 sequence: CASSLEEVGSSGNTIYF. CDR3 in DNA: TGTGCCAGCAGCTTAGAAGAAGTCGGAAGCTCTGGAAACACCATATATTTT. The rearrangement links TRBV7-6 to TRBJ1-3, with D hard to call. The CDR3 contains 17 residues. Germline CDR1 SGHVS, CDR2 FNYEAQ. Trimming removed 1 base from V and 0 bases from J, with 13 bases in between.

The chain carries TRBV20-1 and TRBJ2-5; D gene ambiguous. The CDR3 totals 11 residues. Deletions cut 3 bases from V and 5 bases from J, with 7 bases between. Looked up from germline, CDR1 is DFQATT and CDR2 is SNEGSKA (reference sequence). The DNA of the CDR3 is TGCAGTGCTAGTCCTGGGGAGACCCAGTACTTC. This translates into CSASPGETQYF.

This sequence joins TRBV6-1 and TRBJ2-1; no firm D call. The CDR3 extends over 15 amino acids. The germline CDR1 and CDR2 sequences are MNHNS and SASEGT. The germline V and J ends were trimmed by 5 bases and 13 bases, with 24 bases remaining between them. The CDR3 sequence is CASSYTPDMVGSQFF. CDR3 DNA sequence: TGTGCCAGCAGTTACACCCCAGATATGGTGGGGTCTCAGTTCTTC.